This entry concerns a single TCR beta chain. Its antigen is still unknown. The data derive from a study of T cell responses to AZD1222 COVID-19 vaccine. Study-wide results and limits: Only after the peak T cell response were repertoires sampled. Donors, mostly white British, included more females; clonal diversity was possibly underestimated.

Germline CDR1 is LGHNA and CDR2 is YSLEER. The CDR3 is 13 amino acids. Trimming removed 4 bases at V and 2 bases at J, with 7 bases between. Profiled with immunoSEQ multiplex PCR; TCRdb holds only in-frame clones, not every one. The sample shows about 140,000 clones, 88% of them seen only once. The specimen comprised peripheral blood, sampled 28 days after the second AZD1222 dose. The TCR originated in an adult who received the AZD1222 COVID-19 vaccine. The chain has TRBV4-3 and TRBJ2-3; no reliable D call. In nucleotides, the CDR3 is TGCGCCAGCAGCCGTGGAAACACAGATACGCAGTATTTT. It codes for CASSRGNTDTQYF.